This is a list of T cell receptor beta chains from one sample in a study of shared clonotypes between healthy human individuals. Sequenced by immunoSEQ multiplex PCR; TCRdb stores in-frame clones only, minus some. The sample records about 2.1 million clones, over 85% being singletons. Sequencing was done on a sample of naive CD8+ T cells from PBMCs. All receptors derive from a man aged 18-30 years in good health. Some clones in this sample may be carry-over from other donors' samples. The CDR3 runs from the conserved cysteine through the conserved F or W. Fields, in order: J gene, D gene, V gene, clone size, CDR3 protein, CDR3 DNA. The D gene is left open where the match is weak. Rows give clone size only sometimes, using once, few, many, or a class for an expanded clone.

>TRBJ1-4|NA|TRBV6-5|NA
CASSSLGTANEKLFF
TGTGCCAGCAGCTCCTTAGGAACGGCTAATGAAAAACTGTTTTTT
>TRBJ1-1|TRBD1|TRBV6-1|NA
CAITPTTGRVPEAFF
TGTGCCATCACACCAACGACAGGGAGGGTCCCTGAAGCTTTCTTT
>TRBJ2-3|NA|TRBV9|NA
CASSASGTRTDTQYF
TGTGCCAGCAGCGCCTCTGGGACAAGGACAGATACGCAGTATTTT
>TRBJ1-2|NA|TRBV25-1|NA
CASSLSDYYGYTF
TGTGCCAGCAGTTTGTCCGACTATTATGGCTACACCTTC
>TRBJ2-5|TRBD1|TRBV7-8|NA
CASSPGTGLKETQYF
TGTGCCAGCAGCCCCGGGACAGGGCTTAAAGAGACCCAGTACTTC
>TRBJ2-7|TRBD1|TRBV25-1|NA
CASSESTGTGRHEQYF
TGTGCCAGCAGTGAATCTACAGGGACAGGGAGACACGAGCAGTACTTC
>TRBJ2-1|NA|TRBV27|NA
CASRSYNEQFF
TGTGCCAGCAGGTCATACAATGAGCAGTTCTTC
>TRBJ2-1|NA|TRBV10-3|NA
CAMGPFGGRNEQFF
TGTGCCATGGGACCTTTCGGGGGACGCAATGAGCAGTTCTTC
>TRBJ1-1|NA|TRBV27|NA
CASSGDWGENTEAFF
TGTGCCAGCAGCGGGGACTGGGGGGAAAACACTGAAGCTTTCTTT
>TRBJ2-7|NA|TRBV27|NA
CASSHGGAYEQYF
TGTGCCAGCAGCCACGGGGGAGCCTACGAGCAGTACTTC
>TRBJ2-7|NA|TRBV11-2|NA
CASSLIVGSYEQYF
TGTGCCAGCAGCCTCATTGTGGGAAGCTACGAGCAGTACTTC
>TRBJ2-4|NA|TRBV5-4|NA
CASSDNRVAKNIQYF
TGTGCCAGCAGCGACAACAGGGTAGCCAAAAACATTCAGTACTTC
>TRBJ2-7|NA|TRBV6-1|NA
CASSARAASLYEQYF
TGTGCCAGCAGTGCAAGGGCGGCCTCTCTGTACGAGCAGTACTTC
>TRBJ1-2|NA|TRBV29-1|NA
CSVIEGRNYGYTF
TGCAGCGTTATTGAAGGACGGAACTATGGCTACACCTTC
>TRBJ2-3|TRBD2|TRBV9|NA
CASSVSGTSGSDTQYF
TGTGCCAGCAGCGTTAGCGGGACTAGCGGGAGTGATACGCAGTATTTT
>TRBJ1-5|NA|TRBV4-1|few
CASSDPTDQPQHF
TGCGCCAGCAGCGACCCGACCGATCAGCCCCAGCATTTT
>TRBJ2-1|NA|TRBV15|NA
CATSRELASYNEQFF
TGTGCCACCAGCCGGGAGCTAGCGAGCTACAATGAGCAGTTCTTC
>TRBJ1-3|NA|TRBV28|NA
CASSFPLQSFSGNTIYF
TGTGCCAGCAGTTTCCCTTTACAGAGTTTCTCTGGAAACACCATATATTTT
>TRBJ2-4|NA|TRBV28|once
CASSLLFGQGGQYF
TGTGCCAGCAGTTTACTATTTGGACAAGGAGGACAGTACTTC
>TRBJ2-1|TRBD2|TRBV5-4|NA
CASSFRSGSLNNEQFF
TGTGCCAGCAGCTTTAGGAGCGGGAGTTTAAACAATGAGCAGTTCTTC
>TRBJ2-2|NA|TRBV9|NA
CASSASRGGTGELFF
TGTGCCAGCAGCGCCTCTCGGGGTGGCACCGGGGAGCTGTTTTTT
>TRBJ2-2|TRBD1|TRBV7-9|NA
CASRRPTRQGARTGELFF
TGTGCCAGCAGACGACCAACGCGACAGGGGGCGAGGACCGGGGAGCTGTTTTTT
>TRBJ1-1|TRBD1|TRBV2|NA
CASRGQMNTEAFF
TGTGCCAGCAGGGGACAGATGAACACTGAAGCTTTCTTT
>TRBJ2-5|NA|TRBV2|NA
CASSHPLRQETQYF
TGTGCCAGCAGTCACCCTCTGCGGCAAGAGACCCAGTACTTC
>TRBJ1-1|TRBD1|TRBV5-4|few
CASSLRQGPTEAFF
TGTGCCAGCAGCTTGAGACAGGGACCCACTGAAGCTTTCTTT
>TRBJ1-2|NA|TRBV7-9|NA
CASSSPKGGPANYGYTF
TGTGCCAGCAGCTCCCCAAAAGGGGGGCCCGCTAACTATGGCTACACCTTC
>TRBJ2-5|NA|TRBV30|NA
CAWSVLEEAAQYF
TGTGCCTGGAGTGTACTGGAAGAAGCGGCCCAGTACTTC
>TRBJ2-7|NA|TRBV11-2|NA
CASSRTGSAYEQYF
TGTGCCAGCAGCCGCACGGGATCTGCCTACGAGCAGTACTTC
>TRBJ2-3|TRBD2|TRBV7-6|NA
CASSLDRQREIGPDTQYF
TGTGCCAGCAGCTTAGATAGGCAGCGGGAGATTGGGCCAGATACGCAGTATTTT
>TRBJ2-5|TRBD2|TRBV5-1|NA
CASSLNGLAGGSDQETQYF
TGCGCCAGCAGCTTGAATGGGCTAGCGGGAGGGTCGGATCAAGAGACCCAGTACTTC
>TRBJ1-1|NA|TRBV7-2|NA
CAIRGGENTEAFF
TGTGCCATCCGCGGGGGGGAAAACACTGAAGCTTTCTTT
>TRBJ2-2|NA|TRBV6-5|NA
CASSITRDPGELFF
TGTGCCAGCAGTATCACGAGGGATCCCGGGGAGCTGTTTTTT
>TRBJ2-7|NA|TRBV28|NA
CASSLSAEYEQYF
TGTGCCAGCAGTTTATCAGCGGAATACGAGCAGTACTTC
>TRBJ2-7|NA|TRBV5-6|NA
CASSSVGGIYEQYF
TGTGCCAGCAGCTCCGTAGGCGGAATCTACGAGCAGTACTTC
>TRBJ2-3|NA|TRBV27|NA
CASSLLGVPDTQYF
TGTGCCAGCAGTTTACTGGGGGTTCCAGATACGCAGTATTTT
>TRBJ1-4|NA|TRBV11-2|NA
CASSPRPGRFPTNEKLFF
TGTGCCAGCAGCCCGAGGCCGGGACGCTTCCCAACTAATGAAAAACTGTTTTTT
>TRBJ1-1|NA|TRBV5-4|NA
CASSSLQGGEAFF
TGTGCCAGCAGCTCACTCCAGGGAGGTGAAGCTTTCTTT
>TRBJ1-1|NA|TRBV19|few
CASSIDGEEPAFF
TGTGCCAGTAGTATAGACGGTGAAGAACCAGCTTTCTTT
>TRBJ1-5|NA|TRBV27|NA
CASSPGWNQPQHF
TGTGCCAGCAGCCCCGGGTGGAATCAGCCCCAGCATTTT
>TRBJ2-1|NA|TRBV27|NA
CASSLSTVLNEQFF
TGTGCCAGCAGTTTATCCACAGTACTCAATGAGCAGTTCTTC
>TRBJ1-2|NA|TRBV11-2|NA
CASSQNTPGGGLYGYTF
TGTGCCAGCAGCCAAAACACCCCGGGGGGGGGCCTCTATGGCTACACCTTC
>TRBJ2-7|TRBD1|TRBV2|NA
CASSGSPGQGAREQYF
TGTGCCAGCAGTGGGTCGCCGGGACAGGGGGCCCGCGAGCAGTACTTC
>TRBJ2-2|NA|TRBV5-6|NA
CASSLLQGTGELFF
TGTGCCAGCAGCTTACTACAGGGAACCGGGGAGCTGTTTTTT
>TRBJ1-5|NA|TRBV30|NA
CAWSVGTKFYSNQPQHF
TGTGCCTGGAGTGTTGGCACAAAGTTTTATAGCAATCAGCCCCAGCATTTT
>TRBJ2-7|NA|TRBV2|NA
CASSGTQVGTYEQYF
TGTGCCAGCAGCGGGACCCAGGTAGGGACGTACGAGCAGTACTTC
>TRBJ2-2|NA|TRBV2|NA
CASTDGELFF
TGTGCCAGCACCGACGGGGAGCTGTTTTTT
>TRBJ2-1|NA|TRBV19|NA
CASSRGPGPYNEQFF
TGTGCCAGTAGTCGGGGTCCAGGCCCCTACAATGAGCAGTTCTTC
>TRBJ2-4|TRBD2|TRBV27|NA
CASSPGTSGIWSVDKNIQYF
TGTGCCAGCAGCCCAGGGACTAGCGGGATTTGGAGCGTAGACAAAAACATTCAGTACTTC
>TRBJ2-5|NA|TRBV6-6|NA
CASTPGGGTQYF
TGTGCCAGCACCCCTGGGGGAGGGACCCAGTACTTC
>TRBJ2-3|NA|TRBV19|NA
CASSTGTLKADTQYF
TGTGCCAGTAGTACCGGGACCCTTAAAGCAGATACGCAGTATTTT
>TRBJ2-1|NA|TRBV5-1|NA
CASSLVQGPYNEQFF
TGCGCCAGCAGCTTGGTTCAGGGACCCTACAATGAGCAGTTCTTC
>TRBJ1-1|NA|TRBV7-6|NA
CASSFRAGVNTEAFF
TGTGCCAGCAGCTTTAGAGCAGGGGTGAACACTGAAGCTTTCTTT
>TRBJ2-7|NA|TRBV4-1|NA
CASSHRDHNSYEQYF
TGCGCCAGCAGCCACCGGGACCACAACTCCTACGAGCAGTACTTC
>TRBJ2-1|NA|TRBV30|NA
CAWTQAGGREQFF
TGTGCCTGGACCCAGGCCGGGGGCCGGGAGCAGTTCTTC
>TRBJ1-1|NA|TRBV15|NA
CATSRVRAAKAFF
TGTGCCACCAGCAGAGTCCGGGCGGCCAAAGCTTTCTTT
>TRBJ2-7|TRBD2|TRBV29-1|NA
CSVLGAGHYEQYF
TGCAGCGTTCTTGGAGCGGGGCACTACGAGCAGTACTTC
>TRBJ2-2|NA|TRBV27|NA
CASSSPLGGPPGELFF
TGTGCCAGCAGTTCCCCCCTCGGGGGGCCACCCGGGGAGCTGTTTTTT
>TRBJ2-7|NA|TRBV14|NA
CASSQEKGIYEQYF
TGTGCCAGCAGCCAAGAGAAGGGTATCTACGAGCAGTACTTC